The rows below give T cell receptor beta chains drawn from one sample of a study of OX40 agonist ivuxolimab in advanced cancers. Data came from immunoSEQ multiplex PCR; TCRdb stores just in-frame clones and leaves some out. The sample consists of under 70,000 clones, roughly 86% of them appearing once. Sequenced here: CD4+ or CD8+ T cells sorted from blood, sampled in a trial of the OX40 agonist ivuxolimab. The receptors shown here come from an adult with an advanced solid tumor such as melanoma, head and neck, liver or kidney cancer. Each CDR3 is given with its conserved first and last residue. The D gene is left open where the match is weak. Size is stated for part of the rows, as once, few or many counts, or as a class when the clone is expanded.

abundance: few
v_gene: TRBV30
j_gene: TRBJ1-5
d_gene: TRBD1
CDR3nt: TGTGCCTGGAATACAGGGGATTGGGATCAGCCCCAGCATTTT
CDR3aa: CAWNTGDWDQPQHF

abundance: NA
v_gene: TRBV5-6
j_gene: TRBJ2-7
d_gene: NA
CDR3nt: TGTGCCAGCAGCGCCAGGGAGCGAGTATACGAGCAGTACTTC
CDR3aa: CASSARERVYEQYF

abundance: NA
v_gene: TRBV9
j_gene: TRBJ2-7
d_gene: TRBD2
CDR3nt: TGTGCCAGCAGCGTAAGACTAGCGGGAGATGAGCAGTACTTC
CDR3aa: CASSVRLAGDEQYF

abundance: few
v_gene: TRBV10-1
j_gene: TRBJ1-1
d_gene: NA
CDR3nt: TGCGCCAGCAGTGTGGGTAACACTGAAGCTTTCTTT
CDR3aa: CASSVGNTEAFF

abundance: NA
v_gene: TRBV27
j_gene: TRBJ2-5
d_gene: TRBD2
CDR3nt: TGTGCCAGCAGTCACCAGGGACTAGCGGGAGGTGAGAGGCTCGGAGAGACCCAGTACTTC
CDR3aa: CASSHQGLAGGERLGETQYF

abundance: NA
v_gene: TRBV7-3
j_gene: TRBJ1-1
d_gene: TRBD1
CDR3nt: TGTGCCAGCAGCTTAGACAGGGGGCCGGCTTTCTTT
CDR3aa: CASSLDRGPAFF

abundance: NA
v_gene: TRBV6-1
j_gene: TRBJ1-5
d_gene: TRBD1
CDR3nt: TGTGCCAGCAGTCCGACAGGGGAACGGCCCCAGCATTTT
CDR3aa: CASSPTGERPQHF

abundance: NA
v_gene: TRBV10-3
j_gene: TRBJ1-2
d_gene: NA
CDR3nt: TGTGCCATCAGTGAGGTTGCCAAAAGCTACACCTTC
CDR3aa: CAISEVAKSYTF

abundance: NA
v_gene: TRBV28
j_gene: TRBJ2-1
d_gene: NA
CDR3nt: TGTGCCAGCAGTTACCCTTCAGGGTCAAATGAGCAGTTCTTC
CDR3aa: CASSYPSGSNEQFF

abundance: NA
v_gene: TRBV14
j_gene: TRBJ2-3
d_gene: TRBD2
CDR3nt: TGTGCCAGCAGCCAAGAAGGGGGGATACTAACTAGCGGGCCCTTTACAGATACGCAGTATTTT
CDR3aa: CASSQEGGILTSGPFTDTQYF

abundance: NA
v_gene: TRBV7-2
j_gene: TRBJ1-1
d_gene: NA
CDR3nt: TGTGCCAGCAGCCAGACAAACGACCAGGAAGCTTTCTTT
CDR3aa: CASSQTNDQEAFF

abundance: NA
v_gene: TRBV6-1
j_gene: TRBJ1-4
d_gene: TRBD1
CDR3nt: TGTGCCAGCAGTGACGGATGGGACAGACTTAATGAAAAACTGTTTTTT
CDR3aa: CASSDGWDRLNEKLFF

abundance: few
v_gene: TRBV19
j_gene: TRBJ2-3
d_gene: TRBD1
CDR3nt: TGTGCCAGTAGTATATCCGGGACAGGGGGAGATACGCAGTATTTT
CDR3aa: CASSISGTGGDTQYF

abundance: NA
v_gene: TRBV5-1
j_gene: TRBJ2-1
d_gene: TRBD1
CDR3nt: TGCGCCAGCAGCGCCGGACAGGGTACTGAGCAGTTCTTC
CDR3aa: CASSAGQGTEQFF

abundance: few
v_gene: TRBV10-3
j_gene: TRBJ1-3
d_gene: NA
CDR3nt: TGTGCCACCCAGCAGGCAGGAACCTCTGGAAACACCATATATTTT
CDR3aa: CATQQAGTSGNTIYF

abundance: NA
v_gene: TRBV27
j_gene: TRBJ2-7
d_gene: NA
CDR3nt: TGTGCCAGCAGTTTAAAGGGACCCTCCTACGAGCAGTACTTC
CDR3aa: CASSLKGPSYEQYF

abundance: once
v_gene: TRBV14
j_gene: TRBJ2-5
d_gene: NA
CDR3nt: TGTGCCAGCAGCCGACTCCGCCAGGGAGTCGAGGAAGAGACCCAGTACTTC
CDR3aa: CASSRLRQGVEEETQYF

abundance: NA
v_gene: TRBV7-2
j_gene: TRBJ2-5
d_gene: NA
CDR3nt: TGTGCCAGCAGTTTCTTAAGCGGAGTACGGGGAGAGACCCAGTACTTC
CDR3aa: CASSFLSGVRGETQYF

abundance: few
v_gene: TRBV9
j_gene: TRBJ1-4
d_gene: NA
CDR3nt: TGTGCCAGCAGCCTCCGGGACAATGAAAAACTGTTTTTT
CDR3aa: CASSLRDNEKLFF

abundance: NA
v_gene: TRBV7-9
j_gene: TRBJ2-1
d_gene: TRBD1
CDR3nt: TGTGCCAGCAGCTTTTTAGGGACAGGGGGTAACAATGAGCAGTTCTTC
CDR3aa: CASSFLGTGGNNEQFF

abundance: once
v_gene: TRBV6-5
j_gene: TRBJ2-3
d_gene: TRBD2
CDR3nt: TGTGCCAGCAGTTACTTGACTAGCGGGAGGACAGATACGCAGTATTTT
CDR3aa: CASSYLTSGRTDTQYF